This TCR beta chain appears in the sequencing data of a study of response to subunit inactivated influenza vaccine. Study findings and constraints: Every seasonal influenza vaccination brings in few new T cells, the authors suggested.

Per germline, CDR1 MDHEN and CDR2 SYDVKM. Trimming cost V 2 bases and J 7 bases, with 12 bases left between them. The CDR3 loop spans 14 amino acids. Each CDR3 protein gets one entry after TCRdb re-called the RT-PCR reads with MiXCR. There are about 780,000 distinct CDR3 sequences in the sample; about a fifth occur only once, and 11% lies in the top ten. Regarding this clonotype: As yet, its antigen is unknown.

This chain links TRBV28 with TRBJ2-4, with D perhaps assigned TRBD1 or TRBD2 (5 bases each). The sequence came from a man over 45 who received an inactivated influenza vaccine. This specimen consisted of PBMCs from blood, obtained approximately 5 days after vaccination. In nucleotides, the CDR3 is TGTGCCAGCAGTTTAAGGGGAGTTGGCAACATTCAGTACTTC. Translation: CASSLRGVGNIQYF.